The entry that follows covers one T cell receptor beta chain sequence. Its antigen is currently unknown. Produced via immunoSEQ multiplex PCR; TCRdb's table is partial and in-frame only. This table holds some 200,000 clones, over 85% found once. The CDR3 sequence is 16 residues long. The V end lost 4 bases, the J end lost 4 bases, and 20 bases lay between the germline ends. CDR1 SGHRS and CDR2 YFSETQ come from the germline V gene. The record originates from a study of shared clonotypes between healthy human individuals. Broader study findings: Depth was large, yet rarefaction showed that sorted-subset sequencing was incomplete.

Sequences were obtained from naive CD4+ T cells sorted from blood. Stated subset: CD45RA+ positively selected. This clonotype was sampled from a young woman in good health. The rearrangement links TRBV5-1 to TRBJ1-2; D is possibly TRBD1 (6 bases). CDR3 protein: CASSGRGVSQGYGYTF. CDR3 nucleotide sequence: TGCGCCAGCAGCGGAAGGGGGGTTTCTCAGGGCTATGGCTACACCTTC.